Below, 9 T cell receptor beta chains from the same sample are listed, as sequenced in a study of blood T cell repertoires in COVID-19. This table comes from immunoSEQ multiplex PCR, and its TCRdb copy is limited to in-frame clones, with some not included. Altogether about 140,000 clones are present, around 82% being singletons, with the ten largest covering less than 5.5%. The sample taken for sequencing was peripheral blood. These receptors all stem from a woman in her fifties or sixties with acute or convalescent COVID-19.

This rearrangement joins TRBV15 to TRBJ2-5, with D perhaps TRBD2 (7 bases). V lost 7 bases and J 5 bases, leaving 20 bases between the germline ends. CDR1 is LNHNV, CDR2 YYDKDF, per germline (reference sequence). This CDR3 comprises 15 residues. The CDR3 spells CATTPRGGHDETQYF. In DNA, the CDR3 is TGTGCCACCACCCCGAGGGGGGGACATGATGAGACCCAGTACTTC.

The chain couples TRBV5-1 to TRBJ2-3; TRBD1 agrees at 10 bases. Germline V CDR1 and CDR2: SGHRS, YFSETQ. This CDR3 has 15 amino acids. V was pared by 4 bases and J by 1 base, with 3 bases of the junction left unmatched. The CDR3 spells CASSPGTGGTDTQYF. The CDR3 nucleotides are TGCGCCAGCAGCCCCGGGACAGGGGGCACAGATACGCAGTATTTT.

This clone was counted once. The chain links TRBV5-1 to TRBJ2-1, with 8 bases identical to TRBD1. V shed 0 bases, J shed 5 bases, and the junction held 4 bases outside the gene matches. Germline lookup yields CDR1 SGHRS and CDR2 YFSETQ. The CDR3 consists of 15 residues. The CDR3 here is CASSLGQGAHNEQFF. For the CDR3, the DNA is TGCGCCAGCAGCTTGGGGCAGGGGGCCCACAATGAGCAGTTCTTC.

V is TRBV30 and J is TRBJ2-1; D not certain. The V gene's germline CDR1 is GTSNPN and CDR2 SVGIG (reference sequence). The V and J ends lost 3 bases and 2 bases respectively, with 17 bases between them. CDR3 length equals 16 residues. DNA of the CDR3: TGTGCCTGGAGAGAGTGGTCGGGTGGCGCCTACAATGAGCAGTTCTTC. Protein product: CAWREWSGGAYNEQFF.

This CDR3 is CASSQTPDRVGEQYF. The CDR3 DNA is TGCGCCAGCAGCCAGACCCCGGACAGGGTCGGCGAGCAGTACTTC. This chain links TRBV4-3 with TRBJ2-7; 8 positions agree with TRBD1. Losses at the gene ends were 3 bases for V and 6 bases for J; bases not matched to a gene: 10. The CDR3 sequence is 15 residues long. Germline V gene lookup returns CDR1 LGHNA and CDR2 YSLEER.

The chain is built from TRBV28 and TRBJ1-6, with TRBD1 identical over 7 bases. The CDR3 sequence is 14 residues long. Germline CDR1 reads MDHEN; CDR2 reads SYDVKM. V lost 4 bases, J lost 12 bases, and 9 bases stayed unmatched. The CDR3, as DNA: TGTGCCAGCAGTTCGAACCGGGACAGTAGACCCCTCCACTTT. Amino acid sequence: CASSSNRDSRPLHF.

The rearrangement joins TRBV18 to TRBJ1-1; no definite D call. This CDR3 spans 14 amino acids. CDR1 and CDR2 (germline): KGHSH, LQKENI. V dropped 0 bases and J dropped 1 base, with 6 bases sitting between them. The CDR3 DNA is TGTGCCAGCTCACCACCAGCGACGAACACTGAAGCTTTCTTT. This codes for CASSPPATNTEAFF.

The chain recombines TRBV3-1 (or the pseudogene TRBV3-2) with TRBJ2-1; 9 bases are shared with TRBD1. This CDR3 has 14 residues. The trim removed 9 bases at V and 8 bases at J, leaving 11 bases unmatched. Germline CDR1 is LGHDT and CDR2 is YNNKEL (reference sequence). CDR3 sequence reads: CASTPGDRDHEQFF. The CDR3 DNA follows: TGTGCCAGTACTCCTGGGGACAGGGATCATGAGCAGTTCTTC.

This sequence joins TRBV18 and TRBJ2-1; D perhaps matches TRBD1 (5 bases). There are 13 residues in the CDR3. Trimming left V 4 bases short and J 6 bases short, with 10 bases between. Germline-derived CDR1 and CDR2 are KGHSH and LQKENI. CDR3 region: CASSRQGGNEQFF. CDR3 nucleotide sequence: TGTGCCAGCTCACGGCAGGGTGGCAATGAGCAGTTCTTC.